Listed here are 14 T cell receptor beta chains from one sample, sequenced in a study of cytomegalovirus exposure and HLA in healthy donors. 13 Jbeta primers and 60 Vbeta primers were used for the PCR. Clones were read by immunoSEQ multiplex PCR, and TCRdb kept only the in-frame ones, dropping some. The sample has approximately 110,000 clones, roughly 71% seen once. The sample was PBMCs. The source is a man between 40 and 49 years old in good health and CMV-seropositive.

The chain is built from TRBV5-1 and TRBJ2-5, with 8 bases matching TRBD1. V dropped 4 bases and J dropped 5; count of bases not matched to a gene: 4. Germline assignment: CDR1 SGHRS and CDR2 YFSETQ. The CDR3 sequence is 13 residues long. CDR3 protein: CASSLGQAETQYF. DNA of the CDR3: TGCGCCAGCAGCCTGGGACAGGCGGAGACCCAGTACTTC. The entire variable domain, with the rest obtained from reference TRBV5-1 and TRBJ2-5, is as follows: KAGVTQTPRYLIKTRGQQVTLSCSPISGHRSVSWYQQTPGQGLQFLFEYFSETQRNKGNFPGRFSGRQFSNSRSEMNVSTLELGDSALYLCASSLGQAETQYFGPGTRLLVL.

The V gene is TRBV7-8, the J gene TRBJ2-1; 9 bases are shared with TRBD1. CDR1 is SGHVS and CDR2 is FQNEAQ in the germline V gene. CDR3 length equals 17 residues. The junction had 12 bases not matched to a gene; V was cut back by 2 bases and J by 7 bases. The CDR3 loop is CASSLPPVGTGQNEQFF. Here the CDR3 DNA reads TGTGCCAGCAGCTTACCCCCTGTCGGGACAGGGCAGAATGAGCAGTTCTTC. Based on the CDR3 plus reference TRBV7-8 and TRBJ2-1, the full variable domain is GAGVSQSPRYKVAKRGQDVALRCDPISGHVSLFWYQQALGQGPEFLTYFQNEAQLDKSGLPSDRFFAERPEGSVSTLKIQRTQQEDSAVYLCASSLPPVGTGQNEQFFGPGTRLTVL.

In DNA, the CDR3 is TGCGCCAGCAGTGCGGACATAAAGTCTGAAGCTTTCTTT. Translated, it gives CASSADIKSEAFF. The V and J genes are TRBV10-1 and TRBJ1-1; perhaps TRBD1 as D (5 bases). The germline CDR1 and CDR2 sequences are WNHNN and SYGVQD (reference sequence). Trimming removed 4 bases from V and 6 bases from J, with 12 bases in between. The CDR3 consists of 13 residues.

This CDR3 reads CASSVGQGVDEQYV. The CDR3 nucleotides are TGTGCCAGCAGCGTAGGGCAGGGGGTGGACGAGCAGTACGTC. This chain joins TRBV7-9 and TRBJ2-7, with 7 bases matching TRBD1. The V segment lost 5 bases and the J segment 5 bases; nucleotides outside the gene matches: 9. Germline V gene sequence: CDR1 SEHNR, CDR2 FQNEAQ (reference sequence). This CDR3 is built from 14 residues.

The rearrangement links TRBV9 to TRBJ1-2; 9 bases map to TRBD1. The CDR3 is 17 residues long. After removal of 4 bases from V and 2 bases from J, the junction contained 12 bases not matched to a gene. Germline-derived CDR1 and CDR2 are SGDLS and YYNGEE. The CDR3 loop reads CASSHQPGTGINYGYTF. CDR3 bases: TGTGCCAGCAGCCACCAGCCCGGGACAGGGATCAACTATGGCTACACCTTC.

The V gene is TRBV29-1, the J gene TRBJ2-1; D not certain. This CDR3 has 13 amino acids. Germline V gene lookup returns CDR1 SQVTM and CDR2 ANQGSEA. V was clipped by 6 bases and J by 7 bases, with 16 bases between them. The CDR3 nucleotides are TGCAGCGTGCCCGCCGGCCTAGGAAATGAGCAGTTCTTC. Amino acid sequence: CSVPAGLGNEQFF.

The DNA of the CDR3 is TGCGCCAGCAGCCAAGATACCGGGACAGGTAATCAGCCCCAGCATTTT. Translation gives CASSQDTGTGNQPQHF. J is TRBJ1-5 and V is TRBV4-3; 8 bases line up with TRBD1. CDR1 and CDR2 from the germline V gene are LGHNA and YSLEER. This CDR3 is built from 16 residues. J lost 4 bases, V lost 0 bases, and 5 bases had no gene match.

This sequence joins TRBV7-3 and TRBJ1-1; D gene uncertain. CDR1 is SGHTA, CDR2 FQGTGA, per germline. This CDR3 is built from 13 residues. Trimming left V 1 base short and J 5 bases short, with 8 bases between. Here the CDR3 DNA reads TGTGCCAGCAGCTTAAGGCCACCGACTGAAGCTTTCTTT. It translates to CASSLRPPTEAFF.

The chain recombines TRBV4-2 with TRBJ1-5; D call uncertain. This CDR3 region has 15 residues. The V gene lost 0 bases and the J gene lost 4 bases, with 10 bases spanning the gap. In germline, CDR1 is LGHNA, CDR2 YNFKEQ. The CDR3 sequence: CASSQEFRVNQPQHF. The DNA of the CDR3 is TGTGCCAGCAGCCAAGAATTTCGGGTAAATCAGCCCCAGCATTTT.

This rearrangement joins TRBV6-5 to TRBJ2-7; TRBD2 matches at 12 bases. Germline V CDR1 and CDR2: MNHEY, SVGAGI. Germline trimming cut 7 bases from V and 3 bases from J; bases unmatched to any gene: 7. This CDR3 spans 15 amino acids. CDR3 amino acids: CASNRRLAGVYEQYF. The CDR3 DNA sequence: TGTGCCAGCAACCGAAGACTAGCGGGAGTCTACGAGCAGTACTTC.

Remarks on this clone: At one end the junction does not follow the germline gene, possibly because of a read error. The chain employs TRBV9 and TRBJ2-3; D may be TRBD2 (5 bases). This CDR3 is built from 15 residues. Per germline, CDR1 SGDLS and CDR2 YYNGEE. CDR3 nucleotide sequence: TGTGCCAGCAGCGTAGCGAGCGGTCGCACATATACGCAGTATTTT. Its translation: CASSVASGRTYTQYF.

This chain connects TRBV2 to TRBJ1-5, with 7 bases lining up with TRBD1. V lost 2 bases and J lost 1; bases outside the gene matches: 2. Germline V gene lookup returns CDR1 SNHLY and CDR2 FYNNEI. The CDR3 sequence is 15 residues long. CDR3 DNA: TGTGCCAGCAGTGAACGGGACAGCAGCAATCAGCCCCAGCATTTT. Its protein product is CASSERDSSNQPQHF.

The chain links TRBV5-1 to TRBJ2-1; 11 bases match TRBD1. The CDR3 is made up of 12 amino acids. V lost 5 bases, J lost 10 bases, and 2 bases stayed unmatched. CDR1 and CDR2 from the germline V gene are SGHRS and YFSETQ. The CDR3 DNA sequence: TGCGCCAGCAGGTGGACAGGGGGCGAGCAGTTCTTC. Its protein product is CASRWTGGEQFF.

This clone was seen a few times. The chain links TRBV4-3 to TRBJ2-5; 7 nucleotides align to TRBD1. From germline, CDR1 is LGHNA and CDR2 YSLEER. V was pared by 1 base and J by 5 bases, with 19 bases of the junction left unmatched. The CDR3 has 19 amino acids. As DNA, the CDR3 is TGCGCCAGCAGCCAAGCTCCTCCCCTTTCTGACAGGGCCAGGGAGACCCAGTACTTC. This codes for CASSQAPPLSDRARETQYF.